This T cell receptor (beta chain) was sequenced in a study of Ad26.COV2.S vaccination and SARS-CoV-2 variants. Findings of the study overall: Marked by substantial breadth, spike-specific CD8+ and CD4+ T cell responses were reportedly seen after vaccination.

TCRdb keeps only in-frame clones here, not all; method: immunoSEQ multiplex PCR. In the table there are about 330,000 clones, almost 90% of which are singletons. This clone was counted once. The target antigen is unknown. Noted treatment: around 19 received Ad26.COV2.S at low or high dose, single or two shots; roughly 5 received placebo; per-sample allocation not given. Collection of samples fell on day 63 after the first vaccine or placebo injection. CDR3 length equals 15 residues. The J segment lost 8 bases and the V segment lost 6 bases, leaving 7 bases of the junction unmatched. Germline lookup yields CDR1 KGHSH and CDR2 LQKENI.

The rearrangement uses TRBV18 and TRBJ1-6; 10 bases fit TRBD1. This sequence originates from a person aged 18-65 years who received the Ad26.COV2.S COVID-19 vaccine or a placebo. Sequencing was performed on peripheral blood, taken in a trial of Ad26.COV2.S vaccine versus placebo. The CDR3 sequence is CASSPSTGGYSPLHF. The CDR3 DNA follows: TGTGCCAGCTCTCCCTCGACAGGGGGCTATTCACCCCTCCACTTT.